This T cell receptor beta chain was observed in a study of immune characterization of retroperitoneal liposarcoma. Each CDR3 protein gets one entry after TCRdb re-called the PCR reads with MiXCR. This table has fewer than 25,000 distinct CDR3 sequences, 37% appearing once. The CDR3 has 16 residues. V was trimmed by 0 bases and J by 0 bases, leaving 12 bases between them. CDR1 is SGHTA and CDR2 is FQGNSA in the germline V gene. Source material: blood. The receptor comes from a male donor with retroperitoneal liposarcoma. The chain links TRBV7-2 to TRBJ2-7; TRBD2 is a possible D gene (6 bases). CDR3 protein: CASSLAASDPSYEQYF. In DNA, the CDR3 is TGTGCCAGCAGCTTAGCCGCTAGCGATCCCTCCTACGAGCAGTACTTC.